The present T cell receptor beta chain was sequenced within a study of vaccination and CD4 T cells after COVID-19. In the study overall: Participants got two doses of BNT162b2 or mRNA-1273 vaccine.

With respect to this clonotype: Its matching antigen is unknown.

Treatment denoted: roughly 11-day PBMC culture with coronavirus spike peptide pools or control peptides (ViraFEST assay). Wells that each held 1.5 million to 2 million PBMCs were cultured with approximately 10 IU/ml IL-2 and 7.5 to 10 ug/ml peptide pools. Oncomine TCR Beta short-read sequencing was applied to DNA from cultured CD4+ T cells. TCRdb itself ran the PCR reads through MiXCR, one entry per CDR3 protein. This table has 20,000 or so distinct CDR3 sequences, about half appearing once. With 4 bases removed from V and 5 bases from J, the gap between germline ends came to 23 bases. Germline CDR1 is SGHNT and CDR2 is YENEEA. There are 17 residues in the CDR3.

This sequence was found in a human donor who had recovered from COVID-19. The sample was CD4+ T cells from blood, cultured in vitro, taken after SARS-CoV-2 vaccination. This sequence joins TRBV11-3 and TRBJ2-5; possible D gene TRBD1, 5 bases. This chain's CDR3 is CASSYIMGQGSRETQYF. DNA of the CDR3: TGTGCCAGCAGCTATATCATGGGTCAGGGATCACGGGAGACCCAGTACTTC.